This TCR beta chain was obtained from a study of blood T cell repertoires in COVID-19. About the research overall: COVID-19 samples collected from the United States, Italy and Spain covered acute and convalescent phases. PBMCs, B-cell-depleted T cells, or T cells provided the cDNA or gDNA that made up the material.

Methods used by the authors: Reference gene primer amplification in the assay estimated nucleated cell counts. The table came from immunoSEQ multiplex PCR; TCRdb's copy has only in-frame clones and leaves some out. V and J calls and clone size are those listed in that table; D and trimming were worked out from the DNA. Altogether some 190,000 clones are present, about 90% being singletons, with the ten largest covering more than 1.4%. Trimming took 4 bases from V and 6 from J; bases not matched to a gene: 11. The CDR3 sequence is 16 residues long. Looked up from germline, CDR1 is SGHRS and CDR2 is YFSETQ.

The rearrangement joins TRBV5-1 to TRBJ2-2, with 8 bases that match TRBD2. This clonotype was obtained from a man between 18 and 29 years old with active or convalescent COVID-19. Sequencing was done on a sample of peripheral blood. The CDR3, as DNA: TGCGCCAGCAGCGTAGACTCGCGGGAGGTCTCCGGGGAGCTGTTTTTT. Protein: CASSVDSREVSGELFF. Full variable domain (rest looked up from reference TRBV5-1 and TRBJ2-2): KAGVTQTPRYLIKTRGQQVTLSCSPISGHRSVSWYQQTPGQGLQFLFEYFSETQRNKGNFPGRFSGRQFSNSRSEMNVSTLELGDSALYLCASSVDSREVSGELFFGEGSRLTVL.